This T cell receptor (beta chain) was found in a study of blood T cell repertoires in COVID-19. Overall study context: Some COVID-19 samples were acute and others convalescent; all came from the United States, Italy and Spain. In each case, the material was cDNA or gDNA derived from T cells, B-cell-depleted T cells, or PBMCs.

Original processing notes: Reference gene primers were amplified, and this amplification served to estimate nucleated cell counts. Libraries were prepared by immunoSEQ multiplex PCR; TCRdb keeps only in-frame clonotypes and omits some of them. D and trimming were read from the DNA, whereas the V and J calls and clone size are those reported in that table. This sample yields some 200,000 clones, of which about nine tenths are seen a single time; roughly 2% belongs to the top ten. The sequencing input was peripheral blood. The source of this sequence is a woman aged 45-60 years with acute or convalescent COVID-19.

In nucleotides, the CDR3 is TGTGCCAGCAGCTTGGATAGGACCCGGACAGGGGCTTGGTTTTACGAGCAGTACTTC. Residues: CASSLDRTRTGAWFYEQYF. The chain recombines TRBV5-5 with TRBJ2-7, with 9 bases matching TRBD1. J was trimmed by 4 bases and V by 0 bases; bases with no gene match: 17. Germline assignment: CDR1 SGHKS and CDR2 YYEKEE (reference sequence). The CDR3 is 19 amino acids.